Each of the 4 T cell receptor beta chains below was sequenced from the same sample in a study of blood T cell repertoires in COVID-19 (dated by TCRdb to the early 2020s). The library relied on the immunoSEQ multiplex PCR assay. TCRdb re-hosts the immuneACCESS table, in-frame sequences only. Its copies lack some clones; in the studies checked, an unresolved V gene accounts for under half of them, and the cause for the rest is not known. This sample lists 120,000 to 150,000 clones; about nine tenths were detected once. Roughly 35% of the sample rests with the top ten. Sequenced: peripheral blood. The receptors were gathered from a man aged 50 to 59 who had recovered from COVID-19.

V and J are TRBV5-1 and TRBJ1-6; no definite D call. Trimming took off 4 bases at V and 0 bases at J, with 17 bases between the two ends. This CDR3 region has 18 residues. Per germline, CDR1 SGHRS and CDR2 YFSETQ. The DNA of the CDR3 is TGCGCCAGCAGCCCAGGACTGAGCCAGAGCTCCTATAATTCACCCCTCCACTTT. Amino acids: CASSPGLSQSSYNSPLHF.

The CDR3 nucleotides read TGTGCCAGCAGTTACTCGCGTAGGGAGGACTACGAGCAGTACTTC. Translating gives CASSYSRREDYEQYF. V usage is TRBV6-2 or TRBV6-3 and J usage is TRBJ2-7, with a possible D match to TRBD2 (6 bases). Germline V lookup: CDR1 MNHEY, CDR2 SVGEGT. Trimming took 0 bases from V and 3 from J, leaving 12 bases between them. The CDR3 totals 15 residues.

V is TRBV27 and J is TRBJ1-5; maybe TRBD1 (5 bases). Germline V lookup: CDR1 MNHEY, CDR2 SMNVEV (reference sequence). This CDR3 is 13 amino acids long. Trimming removed 5 bases from V and 5 bases from J, with 10 bases in between. CDR3 sequence: CASSPRDYQPQHF. For the CDR3, the DNA is TGTGCCAGCAGTCCCAGGGATTATCAGCCCCAGCATTTT.

This clone was observed many times. The chain links TRBV6-5 to TRBJ1-5, with 7 bases matching TRBD1. CDR1 and CDR2 from the germline V gene are MNHEY and SVGAGI. The ends lost 6 bases at V and 5 bases at J; junction bases unmatched: 4. This CDR3 contains 13 residues. Here the CDR3 reads CASRGGHDQPQHF. The CDR3 coding sequence is TGTGCCAGCAGAGGGGGCCACGATCAGCCCCAGCATTTT.